Reported below is one TCR beta chain. Its antigen is currently not known. Base qualities were left out, and no much larger clone turns up one base away. The library was prepared using PCR. DNA from cultured CD4+ T cells underwent TCR sequencing with the Oncomine TCR Beta short-read assay at the Johns Hopkins FTIC core. The QIAamp micro DNA kit was used to extract genomic DNA from the cultured CD4+ T cells. The Oncomine TCR Beta libraries from cultured CD4+ T cells were pooled using unique dual indexes and then sequenced on an Illumina iSeq 100. In the authors' own workflow: Non-productive sequences were removed, and CDR3s not starting with C, not ending with F or W, or shorter than 7 amino acids were discarded. The MANAFEST web application was used to identify antigen-specific clonotypes by comparing peptide-stimulated wells against reference wells and other culture wells. Positive clones required FDR below 0.05, an odds ratio above 5, and productive frequency above 0.1% in at least two of three replicate wells. A clonotype counted as cross-reactive if it showed significant expansion both in the SARS-CoV-2 spike wells and in at least one common cold coronavirus spike condition. Similarity between CDR3 sequences was evaluated in R version 3.6.1 using Levenshtein distances (stringdist) and unrooted phylogenetic trees (ape). The public sequencing data were trimmed at Q25 with fastp and processed into clonotypes with MiXCR by TCRdb, which kept only in-frame beta chains. A single entry per CDR3 protein holds the most common genes and DNA from its merged rows. These V and J calls derive from TCRdb rather than the authors' analysis. In all, the sample holds about 19,000 distinct CDR3 sequences, and 49% of those were seen once. Clones ranked in the top ten supply 4% of the sample.

This sample is drawn from a study of vaccination and CD4 T cells after COVID-19 (dated by TCRdb to 2022 to 2024). About the investigation overall: Convalescent patients had a positive SARS-CoV-2 result on nasal swab PCR, and of these patients, several had mild disease and one had severe disease. Two doses of either the Pfizer-BioNTech BNT162b2 vaccine (n=8) or the Moderna mRNA-1273 vaccine (n=2) were administered to participants. Post-COVID blood samples were collected from convalescent patients a median of around 100 days after diagnosis, with a range of roughly 30 to 161 days. Culture stimuli were overlapping spike peptide pools from SARS-CoV-2 and from the common cold coronaviruses HCoV-NL63, HCoV-OC43 and HCoV-229E. In roughly 10 COVID-19 convalescent patients and a handful of infection-naive healthy vaccine recipients, the spike-specific CD4+ TCR repertoire before mRNA vaccination was compared with the repertoire after mRNA vaccination. In control cultures, a CEFX viral epitope pool was used as positive control, an HIV-1 Nef peptide pool was used as negative control, or no peptide was added. In the convalescent cohort there were six males and four females, among whom were two Hispanic individuals, seven Caucasians, two Asians and one multiracial person. The time from the second vaccine dose to post-vaccine blood sampling had a median of 72 days and ranged from about 12 to 250 days.

Reading the germline V gene (reference sequence) gives CDR1 DFQATT and CDR2 SNEGSKA. Germline trimming amounts to 6 bases on V and 7 bases on J, with 8 as the count of junction bases outside the gene matches. The CDR3 covers 13 residues, taking in both the cysteine and the phenylalanine. Left in the record is the CDR3 DNA by itself, 39 bases read in frame from the first base. The treatment or condition label here, explained by the study, means: 10-day PBMC culture with coronavirus spike peptide pools or control peptides (ViraFEST assay). The ViraFEST assay, used in the study, expanded antigen-specific T cells with peptide pools and then identified the expanded clonotypes through TCR sequencing. The convalescent patients' positive SARS-CoV-2 PCR tests were from March to December 2020, which was before the Alpha, Beta and Delta variants emerged in the United States. PBMCs were cultured at a few million per well in IMDM supplemented with roughly 5.2% human AB serum and 10 IU/ml IL-2, with around 10 ug/ml peptide pools added. On days 3 and 7, half of the culture medium was replaced with fresh IL-2-containing medium. After approximately eleven days of culture, CD4+ T cells were isolated by negative selection using the EasySep CD4+ T cell isolation kit. PBMCs were separated from whole blood using Ficoll-Paque Plus gradient centrifugation and then either used fresh or cryopreserved at -140C. Culture conditions were generally each tested in triplicate wells.

Findings and caveats that apply to the study as a whole: The median number of SARS-CoV-2-reactive clonotypes rose from 21 after infection to roughly 38 after vaccination, but the change was not significant. Of the vaccine-specific clones in convalescent patients, 304 of 307, or nearly all, reacted only to SARS-CoV-2 spike and did not cross-react with common cold coronaviruses. The number of convalescent patients in the study was relatively small, and the study did not examine early timepoints following natural infection. In convalescent patients, a median roughly 86% of post-vaccine SARS-CoV-2-reactive clones were detected only after vaccination, suggesting vaccine-specific priming.

The sequence was obtained from a human donor who had recovered from COVID-19. The specimen sequenced was CD4+ T cells from blood, cultured in vitro. The rearrangement combines TRBV20-1 with TRBJ1-4; TRBD1 agrees with 7 junctional bases. This receptor has the CDR3 CSATGPLGEKLFF. The nucleotide sequence is TGCAGTGCGACAGGGCCGCTTGGTGAAAAACTGTTTTTT.